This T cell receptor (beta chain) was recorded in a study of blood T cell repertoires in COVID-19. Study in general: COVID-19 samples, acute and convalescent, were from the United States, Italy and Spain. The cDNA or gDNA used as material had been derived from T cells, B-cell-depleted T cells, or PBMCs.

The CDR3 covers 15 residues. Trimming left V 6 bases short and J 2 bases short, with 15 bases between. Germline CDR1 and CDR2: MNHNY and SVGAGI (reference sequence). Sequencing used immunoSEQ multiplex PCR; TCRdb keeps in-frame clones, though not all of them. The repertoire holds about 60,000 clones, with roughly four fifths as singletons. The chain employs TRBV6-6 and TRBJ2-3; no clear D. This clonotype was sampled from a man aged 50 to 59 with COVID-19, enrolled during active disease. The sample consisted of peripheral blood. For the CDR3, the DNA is TGTGCCAGCAGGTCTTCCTACCCTGCCACAGATACGCAGTATTTT. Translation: CASRSSYPATDTQYF.